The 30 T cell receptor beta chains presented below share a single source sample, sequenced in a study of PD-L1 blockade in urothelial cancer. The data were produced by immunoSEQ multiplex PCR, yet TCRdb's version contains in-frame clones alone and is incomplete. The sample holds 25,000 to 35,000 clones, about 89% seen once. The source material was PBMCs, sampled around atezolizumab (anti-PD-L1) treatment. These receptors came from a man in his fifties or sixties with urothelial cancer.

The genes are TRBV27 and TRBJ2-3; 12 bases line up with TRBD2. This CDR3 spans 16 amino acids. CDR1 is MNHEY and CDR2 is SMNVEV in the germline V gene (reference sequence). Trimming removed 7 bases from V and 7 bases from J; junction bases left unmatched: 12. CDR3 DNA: TGTGCCAGCAATTCCCAGGCGACTAGCGGGAGTTATACGCAGTATTTT. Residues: CASNSQATSGSYTQYF.

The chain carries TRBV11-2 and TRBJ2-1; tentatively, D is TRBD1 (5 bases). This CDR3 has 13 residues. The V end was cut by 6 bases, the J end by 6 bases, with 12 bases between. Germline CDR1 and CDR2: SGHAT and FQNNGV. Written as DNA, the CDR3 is TGTGCCAGCAGTTTGGGGCTTCTCAATGAGCAGTTCTTC. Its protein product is CASSLGLLNEQFF.

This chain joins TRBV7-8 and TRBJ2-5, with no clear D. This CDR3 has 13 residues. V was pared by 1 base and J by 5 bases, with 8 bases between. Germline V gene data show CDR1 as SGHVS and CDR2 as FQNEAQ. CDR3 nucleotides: TGTGCCAGCAGCTTAGACCTTCGGGAGACCCAGTACTTC. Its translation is CASSLDLRETQYF.

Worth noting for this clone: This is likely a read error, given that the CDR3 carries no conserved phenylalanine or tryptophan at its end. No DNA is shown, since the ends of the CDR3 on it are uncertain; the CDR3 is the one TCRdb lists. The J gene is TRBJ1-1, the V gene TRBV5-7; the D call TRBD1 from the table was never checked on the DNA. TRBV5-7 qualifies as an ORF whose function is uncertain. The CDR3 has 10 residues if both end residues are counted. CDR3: CASSLRDTPQ.

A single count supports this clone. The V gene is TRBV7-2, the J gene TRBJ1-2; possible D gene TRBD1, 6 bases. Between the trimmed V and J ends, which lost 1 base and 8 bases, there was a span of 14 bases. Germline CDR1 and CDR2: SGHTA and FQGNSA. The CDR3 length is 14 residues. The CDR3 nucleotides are TGTGCCAGCAGCTTAGGGACAGCTCGTTACGGCTACACCTTC. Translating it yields CASSLGTARYGYTF. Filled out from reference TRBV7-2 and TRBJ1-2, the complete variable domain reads GAGVSQSPSNKVTEKGKDVELRCDPISGHTALYWYRQSLGQGLEFLIYFQGNSAPDKSGLPSDRFSAERTGGSVSTLTIQRTQQEDSAVYLCASSLGTARYGYTFGSGTRLTVV.

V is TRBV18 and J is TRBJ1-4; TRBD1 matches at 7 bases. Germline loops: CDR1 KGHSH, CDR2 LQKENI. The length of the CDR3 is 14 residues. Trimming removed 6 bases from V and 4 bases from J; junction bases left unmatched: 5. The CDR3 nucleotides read TGTGCCAGCTCCTCCGGACAGGTTAATGAAAAACTGTTTTTT. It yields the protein CASSSGQVNEKLFF.

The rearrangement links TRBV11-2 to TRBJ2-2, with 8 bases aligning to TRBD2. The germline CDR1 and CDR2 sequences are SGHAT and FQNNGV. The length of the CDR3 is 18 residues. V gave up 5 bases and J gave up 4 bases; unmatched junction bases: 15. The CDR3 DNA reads TGTGCCAGCAGCACTTCCGAACGGGAGGGCCAGGGCACCGGGGAGCTGTTTTTT. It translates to CASSTSEREGQGTGELFF.

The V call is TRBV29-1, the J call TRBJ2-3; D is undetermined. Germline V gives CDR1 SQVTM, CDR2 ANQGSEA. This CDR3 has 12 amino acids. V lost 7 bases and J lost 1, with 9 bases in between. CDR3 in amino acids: CSAHPGTDTQYF. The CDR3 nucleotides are TGCAGCGCACACCCTGGCACAGATACGCAGTATTTT.

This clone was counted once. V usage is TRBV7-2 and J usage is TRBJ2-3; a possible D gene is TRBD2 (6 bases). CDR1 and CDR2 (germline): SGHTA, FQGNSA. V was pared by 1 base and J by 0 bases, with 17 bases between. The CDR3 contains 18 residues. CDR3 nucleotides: TGTGCCAGCAGCTTAGGGACTATTTTCGCGGCTAGCACAGATACGCAGTATTTT. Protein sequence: CASSLGTIFAASTDTQYF.

The CDR3 protein is CSVEDRRYTEAFF. In DNA form, the CDR3 reads TGCAGCGTTGAAGATCGGAGGTACACTGAAGCTTTCTTT. This chain links TRBV29-1 with TRBJ1-1; D uncertain. Germline loops: CDR1 SQVTM, CDR2 ANQGSEA. V gave up 0 bases and J gave up 3 bases, with 8 bases separating them. This CDR3 spans 13 amino acids.

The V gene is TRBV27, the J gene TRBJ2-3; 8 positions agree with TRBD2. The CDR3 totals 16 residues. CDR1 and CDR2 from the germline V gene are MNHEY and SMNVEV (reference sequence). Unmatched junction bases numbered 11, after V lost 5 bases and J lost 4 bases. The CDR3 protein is CASSTSRREGPDTQYF. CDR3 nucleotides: TGTGCCAGCAGTACCAGCCGCCGGGAGGGCCCAGATACGCAGTATTTT.

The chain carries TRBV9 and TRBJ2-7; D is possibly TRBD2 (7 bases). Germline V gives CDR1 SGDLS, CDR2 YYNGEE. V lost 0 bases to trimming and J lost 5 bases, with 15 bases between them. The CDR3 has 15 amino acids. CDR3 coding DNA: TGTGCCAGCAGCGTAGGTTTTCGGGGGGCAAACGAGCAGTACTTC. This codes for CASSVGFRGANEQYF.

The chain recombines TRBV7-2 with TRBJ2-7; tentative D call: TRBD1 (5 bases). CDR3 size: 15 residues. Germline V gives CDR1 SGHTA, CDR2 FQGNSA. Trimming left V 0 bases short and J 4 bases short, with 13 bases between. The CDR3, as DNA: TGTGCCAGCAGCTTAGCATTACAGGCCTCATACGAGCAGTACTTC. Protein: CASSLALQASYEQYF.

The CDR3 nucleotides are TGTGCCAGCAGCAGTCCCGGGACAGGGTCTAATGAGCAGTTCTTC. As protein: CASSSPGTGSNEQFF. The chain couples TRBV28 to TRBJ2-1; 9 positions match TRBD1. From germline, CDR1 is MDHEN and CDR2 SYDVKM. Trimming took 6 bases from V and 7 from J; bases not matched to a gene: 10. The CDR3 contains 15 residues.

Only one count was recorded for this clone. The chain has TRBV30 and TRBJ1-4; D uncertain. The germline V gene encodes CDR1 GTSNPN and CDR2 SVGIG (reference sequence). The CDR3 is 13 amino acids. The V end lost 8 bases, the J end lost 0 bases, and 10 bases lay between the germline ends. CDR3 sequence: CAREGATNEKLFF. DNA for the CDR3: TGTGCCAGGGAGGGTGCAACTAATGAAAAACTGTTTTTT.

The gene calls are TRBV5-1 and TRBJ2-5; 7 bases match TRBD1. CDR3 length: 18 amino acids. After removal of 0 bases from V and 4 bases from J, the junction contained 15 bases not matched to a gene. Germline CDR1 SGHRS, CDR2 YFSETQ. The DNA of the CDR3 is TGCGCCAGCAGCTTGGAGTTCGGGAACTCTGGGGACAGAGAGACCCAGTACTTC. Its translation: CASSLEFGNSGDRETQYF.

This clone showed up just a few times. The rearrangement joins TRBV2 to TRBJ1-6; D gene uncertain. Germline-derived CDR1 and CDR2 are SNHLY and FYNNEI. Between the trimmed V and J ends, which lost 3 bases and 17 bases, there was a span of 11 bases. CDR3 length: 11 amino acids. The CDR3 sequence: CASSEVQRIHF. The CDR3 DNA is TGTGCCAGCAGTGAGGTACAGCGGATCCACTTT. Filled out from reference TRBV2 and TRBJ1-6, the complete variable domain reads EPEVTQTPSHQVTQMGQEVILRCVPISNHLYFYWYRQILGQKVEFLVSFYNNEISEKSEIFDDQFSVERPDGSNFTLKIRSTKLEDSAMYFCASSEVQRIHFGNGTRLTVT.

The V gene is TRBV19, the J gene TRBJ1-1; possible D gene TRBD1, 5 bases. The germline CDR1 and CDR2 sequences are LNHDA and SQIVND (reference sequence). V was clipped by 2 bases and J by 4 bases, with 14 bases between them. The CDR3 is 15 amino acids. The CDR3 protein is CASSIQGIWVTEAFF. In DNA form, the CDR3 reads TGTGCCAGTAGTATACAGGGTATTTGGGTCACTGAAGCTTTCTTT.

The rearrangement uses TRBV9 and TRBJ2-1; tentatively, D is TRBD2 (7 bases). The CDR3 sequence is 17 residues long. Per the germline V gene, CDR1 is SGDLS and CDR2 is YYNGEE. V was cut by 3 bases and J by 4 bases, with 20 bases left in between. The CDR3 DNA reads TGTGCCAGCAGCGAAGGGGGGGATACAGGGCTATACAATGAGCAGTTCTTC. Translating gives CASSEGGDTGLYNEQFF. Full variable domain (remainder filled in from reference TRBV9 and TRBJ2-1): DSGVTQTPKHLITATGQRVTLRCSPRSGDLSVYWYQQSLDQGLQFLIQYYNGEERAKGNILERFSAQQFPDLHSELNLSSLELGDSALYFCASSEGGDTGLYNEQFFGPGTRLTVL.

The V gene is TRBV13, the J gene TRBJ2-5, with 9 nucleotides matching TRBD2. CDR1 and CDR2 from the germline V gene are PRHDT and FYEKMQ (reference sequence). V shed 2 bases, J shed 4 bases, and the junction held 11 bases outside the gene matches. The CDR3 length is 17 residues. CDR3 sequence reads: CASSLHLRRGGPETQYF. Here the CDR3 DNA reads TGTGCCAGCAGCTTACATTTAAGGCGGGGGGGCCCAGAGACCCAGTACTTC.

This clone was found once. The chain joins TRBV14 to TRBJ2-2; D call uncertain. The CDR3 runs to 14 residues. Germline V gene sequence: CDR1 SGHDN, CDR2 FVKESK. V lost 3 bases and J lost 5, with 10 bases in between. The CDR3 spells CASSQVPDTGELFF. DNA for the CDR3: TGTGCCAGCAGCCAGGTCCCAGATACCGGGGAGCTGTTTTTT.

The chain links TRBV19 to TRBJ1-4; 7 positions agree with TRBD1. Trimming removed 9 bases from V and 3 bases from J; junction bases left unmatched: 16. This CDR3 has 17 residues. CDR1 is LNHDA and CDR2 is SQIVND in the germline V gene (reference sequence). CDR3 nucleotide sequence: TGTGCCAGCACAACTTGGTCTACAGGGGATCCTAATGAAAAACTGTTTTTT. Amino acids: CASTTWSTGDPNEKLFF. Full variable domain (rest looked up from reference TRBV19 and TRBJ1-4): DGGITQSPKYLFRKEGQNVTLSCEQNLNHDAMYWYRQDPGQGLRLIYYSQIVNDFQKGDIAEGYSVSREKKESFPLTVTSAQKNPTAFYLCASTTWSTGDPNEKLFFGSGTQLSVL.

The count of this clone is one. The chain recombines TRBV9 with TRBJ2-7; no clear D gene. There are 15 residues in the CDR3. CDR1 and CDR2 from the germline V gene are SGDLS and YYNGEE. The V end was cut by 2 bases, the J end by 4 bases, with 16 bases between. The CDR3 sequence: CASSVHLPRVYEQYF. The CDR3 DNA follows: TGTGCCAGCAGCGTCCACCTCCCCCGGGTTTACGAGCAGTACTTC.

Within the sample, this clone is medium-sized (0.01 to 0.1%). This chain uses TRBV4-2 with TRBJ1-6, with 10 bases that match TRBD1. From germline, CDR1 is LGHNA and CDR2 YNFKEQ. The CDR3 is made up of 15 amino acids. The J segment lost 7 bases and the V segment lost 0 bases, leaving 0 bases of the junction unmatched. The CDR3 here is CASSQEGQGNSPLHF. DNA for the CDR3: TGTGCCAGCAGCCAAGAGGGACAGGGGAATTCACCCCTCCACTTT.

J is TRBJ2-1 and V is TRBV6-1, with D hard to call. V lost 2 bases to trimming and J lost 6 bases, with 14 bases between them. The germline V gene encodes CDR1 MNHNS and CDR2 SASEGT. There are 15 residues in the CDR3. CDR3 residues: CASSERSSLFNEQFF. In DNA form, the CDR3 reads TGTGCCAGCAGTGAACGGAGCTCTTTGTTCAATGAGCAGTTCTTC.

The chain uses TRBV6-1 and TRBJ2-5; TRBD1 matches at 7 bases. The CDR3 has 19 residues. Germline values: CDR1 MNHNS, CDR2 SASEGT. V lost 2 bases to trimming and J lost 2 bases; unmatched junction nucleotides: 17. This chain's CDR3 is CASSEPSFFERQGQETQYF. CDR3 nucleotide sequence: TGTGCCAGCAGTGAACCGTCTTTCTTCGAAAGACAGGGACAAGAGACCCAGTACTTC.

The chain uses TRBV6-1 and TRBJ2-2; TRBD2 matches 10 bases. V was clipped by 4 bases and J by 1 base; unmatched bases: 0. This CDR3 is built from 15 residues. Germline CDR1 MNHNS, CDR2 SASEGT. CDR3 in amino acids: CASSGLAGNTGELFF. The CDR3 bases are TGTGCCAGCAGTGGACTAGCGGGGAACACCGGGGAGCTGTTTTTT.

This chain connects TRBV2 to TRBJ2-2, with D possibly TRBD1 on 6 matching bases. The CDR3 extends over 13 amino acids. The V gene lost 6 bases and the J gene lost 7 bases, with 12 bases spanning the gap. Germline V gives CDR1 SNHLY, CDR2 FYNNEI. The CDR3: CASRGTIIGELFF. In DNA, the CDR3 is TGTGCCAGCAGGGGGACAATCATCGGGGAGCTGTTTTTT.

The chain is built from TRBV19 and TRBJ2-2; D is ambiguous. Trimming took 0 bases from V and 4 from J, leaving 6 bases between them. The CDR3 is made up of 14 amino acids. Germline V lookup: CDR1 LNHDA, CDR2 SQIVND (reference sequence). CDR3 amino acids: CASSIDTVTGELFF. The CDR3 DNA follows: TGTGCCAGTAGTATAGATACGGTCACCGGGGAGCTGTTTTTT.

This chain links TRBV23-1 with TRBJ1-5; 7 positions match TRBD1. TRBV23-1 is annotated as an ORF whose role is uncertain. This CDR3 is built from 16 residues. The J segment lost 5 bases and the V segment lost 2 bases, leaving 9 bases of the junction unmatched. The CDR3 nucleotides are TGCGCCAGCAGTCAAGGTGACAGGGTTCCCCATCAGCCCCAGCATTTT. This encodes CASSQGDRVPHQPQHF.